The present entry profiles one T cell receptor beta chain with its context. The CDR3 is 11 residues long. V lost 4 bases and J 2 bases, leaving 3 bases between the germline ends. Germline values: CDR1 SGHRS, CDR2 YFSETQ. This record belongs to a study of cytomegalovirus exposure and HLA in healthy donors. A multiplex PCR was run with 60 Vbeta primers and 13 Jbeta primers. Repertoires were generated with immunoSEQ multiplex PCR, while TCRdb's copy carries only in-frame clones and drops some. The sample lists roughly 200,000 clones; around four fifths were seen once. The sequence was collected from a man aged 50 or older in good health and CMV-seronegative. The rearrangement joins TRBV5-1 to TRBJ2-5; D gene ambiguous. The sequencing input was PBMCs. CDR3 region: CASSLQETQYF. The CDR3 DNA is TGCGCCAGCAGCCTACAAGAGACCCAGTACTTC.